The entry below describes one T cell receptor (beta chain). What it recognizes is unknown. This specimen comes from a study of response to subunit inactivated influenza vaccine. Per germline, CDR1 MNHNS and CDR2 SASEGT. The CDR3 sequence is 16 residues long. The germline V and J ends were trimmed by 3 bases and 3 bases, with 15 bases remaining between them. Findings and limits, study-wide: The authors suggested that few new T cells are recruited per seasonal influenza vaccination.

TCRdb reanalysed the RT-PCR reads using MiXCR and keeps one entry per CDR3 protein. This table holds almost 250,000 distinct CDR3 sequences, 9.5% to 15% found once. The specimen was non-naive T cells sorted from PBMCs, collected roughly 2 weeks before vaccination. This sequence originates from a man aged 45-65 years who received an inactivated influenza vaccine. The chain combines TRBV6-1 with TRBJ2-1, with TRBD1 as a possible D gene (7 bases). CDR3 DNA: TGTGCCAGCAGTGATTGGGCAGGGGGGTTCTACAATGAGCAGTTCTTC. It yields the protein CASSDWAGGFYNEQFF.